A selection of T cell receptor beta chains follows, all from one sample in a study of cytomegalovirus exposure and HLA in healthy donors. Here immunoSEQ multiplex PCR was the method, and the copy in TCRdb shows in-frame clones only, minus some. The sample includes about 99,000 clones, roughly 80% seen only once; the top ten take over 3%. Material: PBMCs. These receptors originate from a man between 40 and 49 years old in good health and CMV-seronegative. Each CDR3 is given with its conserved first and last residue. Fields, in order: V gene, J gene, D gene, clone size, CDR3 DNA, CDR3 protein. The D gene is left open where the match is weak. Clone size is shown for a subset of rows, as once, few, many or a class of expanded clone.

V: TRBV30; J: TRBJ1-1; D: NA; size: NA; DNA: TGTGCCTGGAGTCCCAACAGGGTGGGGTACACTGAAGCTTTCTTT; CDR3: CAWSPNRVGYTEAFF
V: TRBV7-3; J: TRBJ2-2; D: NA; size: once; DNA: TGTGCCAGCAGCTTAGGAGCTACCGGGGAGCTGTTTTTT; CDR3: CASSLGATGELFF
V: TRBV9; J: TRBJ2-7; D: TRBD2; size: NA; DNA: TGTGCCAGCAGCGTAGCCAGCGGGACCTACGAGCAGTACTTC; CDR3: CASSVASGTYEQYF
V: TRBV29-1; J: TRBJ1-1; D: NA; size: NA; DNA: TGCAGCGGGATGCAGGGGATGAACACTGAAGCTTTCTTT; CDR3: CSGMQGMNTEAFF
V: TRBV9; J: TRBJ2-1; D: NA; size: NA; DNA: TGTGCCAGCAGCGTCCCAGGGTCCAATGAGCAGTTCTTC; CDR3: CASSVPGSNEQFF
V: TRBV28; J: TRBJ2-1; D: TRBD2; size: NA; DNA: TGTGCCAGCAGGGGACTAGCCGCCTACAATGAGCAGTTCTTC; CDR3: CASRGLAAYNEQFF
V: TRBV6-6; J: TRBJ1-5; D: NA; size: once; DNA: TGTGCCAGCTTTGGGACAAACAATCAGCCCCAGCATTTT; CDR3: CASFGTNNQPQHF
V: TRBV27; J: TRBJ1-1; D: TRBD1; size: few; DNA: TGTGCCAGCAGTTGGGGACAGGGCGGGGAGGCTTTCTTT; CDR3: CASSWGQGGEAFF
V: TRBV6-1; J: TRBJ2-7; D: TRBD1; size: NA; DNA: TGTGCCAGCAGTATGGACAGGGTTTTGAACGAGCAGTACTTC; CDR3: CASSMDRVLNEQYF
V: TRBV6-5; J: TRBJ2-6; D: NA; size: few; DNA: TGTGCCAGCAGTTACCAGGGGAGCTCTGGGGCCAACGTCCTGACTTTC; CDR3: CASSYQGSSGANVLTF
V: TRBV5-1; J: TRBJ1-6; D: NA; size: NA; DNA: TGCGCCAGCAGCCCGGCGGGGGGGGAAGAATCACCCCTCCACTTT; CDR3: CASSPAGGEESPLHF
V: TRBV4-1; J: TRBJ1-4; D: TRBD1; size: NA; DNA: TGCGCCAGCAGCCAAGTAGGACAGGGAGGGGAAAAACTGTTTTTT; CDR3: CASSQVGQGGEKLFF
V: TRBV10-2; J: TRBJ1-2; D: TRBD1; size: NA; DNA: TGCGCCACCTCGACAGGGAGTCGCGTCTACACCTTC; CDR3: CATSTGSRVYTF
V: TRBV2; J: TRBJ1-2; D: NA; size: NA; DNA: TGTGCCAGCAGTGAGGCAGGGGTACGGGTCTATGGCTACACCTTC; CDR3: CASSEAGVRVYGYTF
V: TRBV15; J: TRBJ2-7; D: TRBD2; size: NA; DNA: TGTGCCACCAGCGCGACTAGCGGGGGGCCCTACGAGCAGTACTTC; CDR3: CATSATSGGPYEQYF
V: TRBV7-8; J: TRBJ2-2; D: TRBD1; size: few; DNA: TGTGCCAGCAGCTTAACCGACAGGGGAGAGGCCGGGGAGCTGTTTTTT; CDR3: CASSLTDRGEAGELFF
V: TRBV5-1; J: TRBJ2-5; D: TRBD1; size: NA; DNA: TGCGCCAGCAGCTTGGGCCCCGACAGGGTCCAAGAGACCCAGTACTTC; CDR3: CASSLGPDRVQETQYF
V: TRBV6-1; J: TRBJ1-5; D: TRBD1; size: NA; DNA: TGTGCCAGCAGGGGACAGGGGGCTAATCAGCCCCAGCATTTT; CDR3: CASRGQGANQPQHF
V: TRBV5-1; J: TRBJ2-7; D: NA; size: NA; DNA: TGCGCCAGCAGCCCTCCAGGGACACCTTACGAGCAGTACTTC; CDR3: CASSPPGTPYEQYF
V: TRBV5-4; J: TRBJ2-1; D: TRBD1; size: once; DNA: TGTGCCAGCAGGGCGGGACAGGGGAACTCCTACAATGAGCAGTTCTTC; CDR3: CASRAGQGNSYNEQFF
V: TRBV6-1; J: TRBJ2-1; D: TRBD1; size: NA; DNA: TGTGCCAGCGTGGACAGGGGGTACAATGAGCAGTTCTTC; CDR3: CASVDRGYNEQFF
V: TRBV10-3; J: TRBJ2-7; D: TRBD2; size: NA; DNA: TGTGCCATCAGTGGGGGGGAGGGGTCTGAGCAGTACTTC; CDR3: CAISGGEGSEQYF
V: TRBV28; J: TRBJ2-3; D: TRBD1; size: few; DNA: TGTGCCAGCAGTTCACCGGGACAGGGGGCAGATACGCAGTATTTT; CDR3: CASSSPGQGADTQYF
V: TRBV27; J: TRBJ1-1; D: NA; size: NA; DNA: TGTGCCAGCAGTCAGGGGAGCAGGGTGAGCACTGAAGCTTTCTTT; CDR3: CASSQGSRVSTEAFF
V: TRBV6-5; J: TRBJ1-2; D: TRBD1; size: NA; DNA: TGTGCCAGCAGCGACAGGGCCTATGGCTACACCTTC; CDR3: CASSDRAYGYTF
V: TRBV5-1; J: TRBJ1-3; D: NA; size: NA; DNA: TGCGCCAGCAGCACAGATACGACAGCTGGAAACACCATATATTTT; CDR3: CASSTDTTAGNTIYF
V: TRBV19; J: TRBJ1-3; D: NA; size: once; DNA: TGTGCCAGTAGTTCAGACACGACTGGAAACACCATATATTTT; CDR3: CASSSDTTGNTIYF
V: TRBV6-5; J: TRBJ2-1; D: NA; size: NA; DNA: TGTGCCAGCAGTCCCTCTGAGGTGTCCTACAATGAGCAGTTCTTC; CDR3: CASSPSEVSYNEQFF
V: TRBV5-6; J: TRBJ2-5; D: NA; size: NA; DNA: TGTGCCAGCAGTATCTCAGAGACCCAGTACTTC; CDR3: CASSISETQYF
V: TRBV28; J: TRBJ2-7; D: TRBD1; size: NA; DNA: TGTGCCAGCAGGAGAAACCCGGGACAGGGCTCCGGCTACGAGCAGTACTTC; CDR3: CASRRNPGQGSGYEQYF
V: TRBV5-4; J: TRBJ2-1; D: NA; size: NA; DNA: TGTGCCAGCAGCGTGGACTGGATTGGCGGTGAGCAGTTCTTC; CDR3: CASSVDWIGGEQFF
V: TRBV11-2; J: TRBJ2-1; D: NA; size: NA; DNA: TGTGCCAGCAGCTTATCGCTGCGACAGAGCTCCTACAATGAGCAGTTCTTC; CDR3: CASSLSLRQSSYNEQFF
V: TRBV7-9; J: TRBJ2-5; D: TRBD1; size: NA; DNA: TGTGCCGGACAGGACCAAGAGACCCAGTACTTC; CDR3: CAGQDQETQYF
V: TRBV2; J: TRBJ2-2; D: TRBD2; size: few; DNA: TGTGCCAGCAGGACTAGCGGGGGGGCCCGTACCGGGGAGCTGTTTTTT; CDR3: CASRTSGGARTGELFF
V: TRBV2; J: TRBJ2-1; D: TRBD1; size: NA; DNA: TGTGCCAGCAGCAGGGACAGCGCGAACTACAATGAGCAGTTCTTC; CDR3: CASSRDSANYNEQFF
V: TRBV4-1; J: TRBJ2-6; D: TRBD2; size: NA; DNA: TGCGCCAGCAGCCCAACCCCTAGCGGGAGGGGCTCTGGGGCCAACGTCCTGACTTTC; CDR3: CASSPTPSGRGSGANVLTF
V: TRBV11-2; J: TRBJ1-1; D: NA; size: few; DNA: TGTGCCAGCAGCTTACCCTTCACTGAAGCTTTCTTT; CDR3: CASSLPFTEAFF
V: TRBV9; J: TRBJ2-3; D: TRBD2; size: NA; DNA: TGTGCCAGCGGGCCCGGGGGGAACACAGATACGCAGTATTTT; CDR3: CASGPGGNTDTQYF
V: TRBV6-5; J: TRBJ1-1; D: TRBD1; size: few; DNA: TGTGCCAGCAGGAGGACAGGGGGGGCGACTGAAGCTTTCTTT; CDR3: CASRRTGGATEAFF
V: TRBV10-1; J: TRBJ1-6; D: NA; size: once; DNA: TGCGCCAGCAGTGAGAAATCTGTCCGGGACACTTCGGATTCACCCCTCCACTTT; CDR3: CASSEKSVRDTSDSPLHF
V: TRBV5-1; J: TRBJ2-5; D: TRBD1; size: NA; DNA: TGCGCCAGCAGCTCGGGACAGGGACAAGAGACCCAGTACTTC; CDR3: CASSSGQGQETQYF
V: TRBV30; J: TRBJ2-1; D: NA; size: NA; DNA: TGTGCCTGGAGTCTCTCGGCGGGTGAGCAGTTCTTC; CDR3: CAWSLSAGEQFF
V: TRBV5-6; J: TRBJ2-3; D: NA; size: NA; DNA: TGTGCCAGCAGCTTGGTAGGCAGGGGCACAGATACGCAGTATTTT; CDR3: CASSLVGRGTDTQYF
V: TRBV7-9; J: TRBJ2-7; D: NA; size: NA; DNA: TGTGCCAGCAGCCAATCCCGGGAGCAGTACTTC; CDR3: CASSQSREQYF
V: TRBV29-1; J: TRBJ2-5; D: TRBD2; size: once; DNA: TGCAGCGTTGAAGGGGTAGCGGGGGGTGAGACCCAGTACTTC; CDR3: CSVEGVAGGETQYF
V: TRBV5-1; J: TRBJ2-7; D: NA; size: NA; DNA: TGCGCCAGCAGCTTGGAATCGGGCTCCTACGAGCAGTACTTC; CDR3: CASSLESGSYEQYF
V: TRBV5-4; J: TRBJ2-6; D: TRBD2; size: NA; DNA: TGTGCCAGCAGCAAGGGACTAGCGGGAGGGGGCCCTGGGGCCAACGTCCTGACTTTC; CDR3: CASSKGLAGGGPGANVLTF
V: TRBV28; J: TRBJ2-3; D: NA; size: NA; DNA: TGTGCCAGCACCAAACTCGTGGCAGCGGCAGATACGCAGTATTTT; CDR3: CASTKLVAAADTQYF
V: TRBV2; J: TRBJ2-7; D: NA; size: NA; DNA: TGTGCCAGCAGTCCCTTCTCCTACGAGCAGTACTTC; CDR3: CASSPFSYEQYF
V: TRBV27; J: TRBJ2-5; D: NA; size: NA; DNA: TGTGCCAGCAGTTTTTCCTCGGGGAAGACCCAGTACTTC; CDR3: CASSFSSGKTQYF